The entry that follows covers one T cell receptor beta chain sequence. These data belong to a study of graft-versus-host responses after intestinal transplantation. From the graft tissue, intraepithelial and lamina propria lymphocytes were released through processing. Unmatched junction bases numbered 1, after V lost 3 bases and J lost 2 bases. The germline CDR1 and CDR2 sequences are KGHSH and LQKENI. The CDR3 loop spans 15 amino acids. Method: immunoSEQ multiplex PCR; TCRdb's copy keeps in-frame clones and lacks some. The table records about 5,200 clones, roughly 72% of them present only once. The sequencing used ileum tissue, collected roughly 250 days after intestinal transplant. This chain uses TRBV18 with TRBJ2-3, with 11 bases lining up with TRBD1. This TCR came from a human patient who received an intestinal transplant, so some T cells may come from the graft donor. The CDR3, as DNA: TGTGCCAGCTCACCGGGACAGGGGGTCACAGATACGCAGTATTTT. It codes for CASSPGQGVTDTQYF. Combining the CDR3 with reference TRBV18 and TRBJ2-3 gives the whole variable domain NAGVMQNPRHLVRRRGQEARLRCSPMKGHSHVYWYRQLPEEGLKFMVYLQKENIIDESGMPKERFSAEFPKEGPSILRIQQVVRGDSAAYFCASSPGQGVTDTQYFGPGTRLTVL.